Each of the 23 T cell receptor beta chains below was sequenced from the same sample in a study of identical twins. Each CDR3 protein is one row after TCRdb ran MiXCR on the 5' RACE reads. The data contain fewer than 650,000 distinct CDR3 sequences, roughly 6.6% of them seen just once; the ten biggest clones take up less than 2%. These data are also associated with another study on yellow fever vaccine responses in identical twins.

Sequenced: PBMCs. Source of these receptors: a woman younger than 30 in good health.

This clonotype was detected a few times. V is TRBV9 and J is TRBJ2-2; D remains unclear. CDR1 SGDLS and CDR2 YYNGEE come from the germline V gene. The V and J ends lost 0 bases and 0 bases respectively, with 6 bases between them. This CDR3 is built from 15 residues. Here the CDR3 reads CASSVGTSNTGELFF. The CDR3 DNA reads as TGTGCCAGCAGCGTAGGGACCTCGAACACCGGGGAGCTGTTTTTT.

On this clonotype: It may be a read error: a sequence one base away is much more abundant. Since no conserved phenylalanine or tryptophan closes the CDR3, a read error is the likely cause. The J gene is TRBJ2-2, the V gene TRBV12-3 or TRBV12-4; 10 nucleotides align to TRBD2. Trimming took 6 bases from V and 4 from J; bases not matched to a gene: 2. The CDR3 is 14 residues long. In DNA form, the CDR3 reads TGTGCCAGCAGACGGACTAGCGGCACCGGGGAGCTGTTTTTA. It is translated as CASRRTSGTGELFL.

This chain connects TRBV11-3 to TRBJ2-7, with 7 nucleotides matching TRBD1. CDR3 length equals 17 residues. Per the germline V gene, CDR1 is SGHNT and CDR2 is YENEEA. The V and J ends lost 0 bases and 0 bases, in that order; junction bases with no gene match: 8. For the CDR3, the DNA is TGTGCCAGCAGCTTAGATTCCGGGACAGTTCTCTCCTACGAGCAGTACTTC. It codes for CASSLDSGTVLSYEQYF.

Many counts were recorded for this clonotype. V usage is TRBV12-3 or TRBV12-4 and J usage is TRBJ2-3; tentatively, D is TRBD1 (6 bases). The CDR3 sequence is 14 residues long. The germline V and J ends were trimmed by 2 bases and 2 bases, with 8 bases remaining between them. The CDR3 region has the DNA TGTGCCAGCAGTTTAAGGGGGACCACAGATACGCAGTATTTT. Translation gives CASSLRGTTDTQYF.

This chain joins TRBV5-5 and TRBJ2-5; TRBD2 matches at 9 bases. Trimming at V came to 0 bases and at J to 1 base, leaving 4 bases not matched to a gene. Looked up from germline, CDR1 is SGHKS and CDR2 is YYEKEE (reference sequence). The CDR3 is 16 residues long. As DNA, the CDR3 is TGTGCCAGCAGCTTGGCCATTAGCGGGAGCCAAGAGACCCAGTACTTC. As protein: CASSLAISGSQETQYF.

This clonotype was detected many times. At one of its ends the junction is not consistent with the germline gene, which may arise from a read error. The CDR3 nucleotides are TGTGCAAGCAGGGGCGGGAGTGAGGCCGGGGAGCTGTTTTTT. This encodes CASRGGSEAGELFF. The rearrangement links TRBV12-3 or TRBV12-4 to TRBJ2-2, with a tentative D call TRBD2 (7 bases). The CDR3 has 14 amino acids.

The table lists this clonotype with many counts. The chain couples TRBV20-1 to TRBJ2-1, with 10 bases aligning to TRBD2. The germline gives CDR1 DFQATT, CDR2 SNEGSKA (reference sequence). The CDR3 spans 15 residues. Trimming cost V 1 base and J 2 bases; bases outside gene matches: 2. The CDR3 region has the DNA TGCAGTGCTAGAGCACTAGCGGGGACCTACAATGAGCAGTTCTTC. Translation gives CSARALAGTYNEQFF.

The rearrangement joins TRBV28 to TRBJ2-3, with D perhaps given as TRBD1 or TRBD2 (5 bases each). CDR1 and CDR2 from the germline V gene are MDHEN and SYDVKM. This CDR3 region has 12 residues. Trimming took 6 bases from V and 7 from J, leaving 11 bases between them. CDR3 DNA sequence: TGTGCCAGCAGACGGGGCCGGAATACGCAGTATTTT. Protein: CASRRGRNTQYF.

This clonotype was counted at least ten times. The genes are TRBV10-3 and TRBJ2-1; TRBD2 aligns across 13 bases. The CDR3 runs 17 residues. The V segment lost 0 bases and the J segment 4 bases; nucleotides outside the gene matches: 3. CDR1 is ENHRY and CDR2 is SYGVKD in the germline V gene. The CDR3 nucleotides are TGTGCCATCAGTGAGTCGACTAGCGGGGGGCGATACAATGAGCAGTTCTTC. This translates into CAISESTSGGRYNEQFF.

This clonotype appeared many times. The chain employs TRBV12-3 or TRBV12-4 and TRBJ1-4; no firm D call. V was clipped by 7 bases and J by 8 bases, with 11 bases between them. The CDR3 is 12 residues long. This chain's CDR3 is CASTPSGEKLFF. In DNA form, the CDR3 reads TGTGCCAGCACCCCATCGGGGGAAAAACTGTTTTTT.

This clonotype was detected a few times. The chain links TRBV5-1 to TRBJ2-1, with D possibly matching TRBD2 (5 bases). The CDR3 runs to 12 residues. Between the trimmed V and J ends, which lost 4 bases and 8 bases, there was a span of 10 bases. Germline V gene data show CDR1 as SGHRS and CDR2 as YFSETQ. CDR3 coding DNA: TGCGCCAGCAGCCCGACTAACGATGAGCAGTTCTTC. The encoded protein is CASSPTNDEQFF. The complete variable domain, with remaining parts taken from reference TRBV5-1 and TRBJ2-1, reads KAGVTQTPRYLIKTRGQQVTLSCSPISGHRSVSWYQQTPGQGLQFLFEYFSETQRNKGNFPGRFSGRQFSNSRSEMNVSTLELGDSALYLCASSPTNDEQFFGPGTRLTVL.

The CDR3 bases are TGTGCCAGCAGCCTCTCGATGCTATTCTACAATGAGCAGTTCTTC. This encodes CASSLSMLFYNEQFF. The rearrangement links TRBV11-2 to TRBJ2-1; D uncertain. CDR1 and CDR2 from the germline V gene are SGHAT and FQNNGV. This CDR3 is built from 15 residues. V lost 5 bases and J 3 bases, leaving 14 bases between the germline ends.

In this sample, this clonotype turned up many times. CDR3 amino acids: CASSPLAGDSYNEQFF. In nucleotides, the CDR3 is TGTGCCAGCAGTCCCCTAGCGGGGGATTCCTACAATGAGCAGTTCTTC. The chain combines TRBV27 with TRBJ2-1; TRBD2 matches 10 bases. Germline V gene sequence: CDR1 MNHEY, CDR2 SMNVEV (reference sequence). CDR3 size: 16 residues. V was pared by 5 bases and J by 1 base, with 5 bases of the junction left unmatched.

The chain couples TRBV28 to TRBJ2-6; D is possibly TRBD1 (6 bases). V lost 4 bases and J lost 3, with 10 bases in between. The CDR3 is made up of 15 amino acids. Germline lookup yields CDR1 MDHEN and CDR2 SYDVKM. As DNA, the CDR3 is TGTGCCAGCAGTTCCTCAGGGGTTGGGGCCAACGTCCTGACTTTC. This sequence encodes CASSSSGVGANVLTF.

The table lists this clonotype with many counts. This chain connects TRBV25-1 to TRBJ1-5; perhaps TRBD1 as D (6 bases). The CDR3 has 13 amino acids. Trimming took 5 bases from V and 5 from J, leaving 10 bases between them. Per the germline V gene, CDR1 is MGHDK and CDR2 is SYGVNS. The chain's CDR3 is CASSTQGYQPQHF. In nucleotides, the CDR3 is TGTGCCAGCAGTACCCAGGGGTATCAGCCCCAGCATTTT.

This chain uses TRBV9 with TRBJ1-5; D unclear. Trimming took 4 bases from V and 2 from J, leaving 16 bases between them. The germline V gene encodes CDR1 SGDLS and CDR2 YYNGEE. CDR3 size: 16 residues. The CDR3 reads CASSPRSRGCNQPQHF. The DNA of the CDR3 is TGTGCCAGCAGCCCCCGGTCCCGGGGTTGCAATCAGCCCCAGCATTTT.

This clonotype was counted between two and nine times. The chain employs TRBV15 and TRBJ2-7; 7 positions agree with TRBD2. Trimming at V came to 4 bases and at J to 1 base, leaving 4 bases not matched to a gene. The CDR3 loop spans 14 amino acids. Germline assignment: CDR1 LNHNV and CDR2 YYDKDF (reference sequence). The CDR3 reads CATSIGLESYEQYF. CDR3 sequence (DNA): TGTGCCACCAGCATTGGACTAGAGTCCTACGAGCAGTACTTC.

This sequence joins TRBV27 and TRBJ2-2; tentatively, D is TRBD1 (6 bases). This CDR3 spans 17 amino acids. The V gene's germline CDR1 is MNHEY and CDR2 SMNVEV (reference sequence). V gave up 7 bases and J gave up 5 bases, with 23 bases separating them. CDR3: CASTNPDRLRSTGELFF. CDR3 in DNA: TGTGCCAGCACCAACCCAGACAGGTTGAGGTCAACCGGGGAGCTGTTTTTT.

The chain joins TRBV7-3 to TRBJ2-3; no clear D gene. Trimming stripped 0 bases from V and 0 bases from J, with 7 bases between. This CDR3 contains 15 residues. Germline CDR1 and CDR2: SGHTA and FQGTGA. In nucleotides, the CDR3 is TGTGCCAGCAGCTTAACGGCCCTAAGCACAGATACGCAGTATTTT. This encodes CASSLTALSTDTQYF.

This clonotype was observed at least ten times. The J gene is TRBJ2-1, the V gene TRBV10-3; 9 bases are a match to TRBD2. This CDR3 is built from 15 residues. V lost 0 bases, J lost 6 bases, and 3 bases stayed unmatched. CDR1 is ENHRY and CDR2 is SYGVKD in the germline V gene. The CDR3 reads CAISESGLASNEQFF. The CDR3, as DNA: TGTGCCATCAGTGAGTCGGGACTAGCCTCCAATGAGCAGTTCTTC.

This clonotype has only a few counts. The chain combines TRBV7-6 with TRBJ2-3; 8 bases line up with TRBD2. The CDR3 covers 16 residues. Germline CDR1 SGHVS, CDR2 FNYEAQ. The trim removed 1 base at V and 1 base at J, leaving 4 bases unmatched. This chain's CDR3 is CASSLVAGGGTDTQYF. CDR3 nucleotides: TGTGCCAGCAGCTTAGTCGCGGGAGGAGGCACAGATACGCAGTATTTT. Filled out from reference TRBV7-6 and TRBJ2-3, the complete variable domain reads GAGVSQSPRYKVTKRGQDVALRCDPISGHVSLYWYRQALGQGPEFLTYFNYEAQQDKSGLPNDRFSAERPEGSISTLTIQRTEQRDSAMYRCASSLVAGGGTDTQYFGPGTRLTVL.

This clonotype showed up just a few times. The rearrangement links TRBV28 to TRBJ2-1; 8 bases match TRBD2. V was clipped by 8 bases and J by 9 bases; unmatched bases: 9. Germline V gives CDR1 MDHEN, CDR2 SYDVKM. CDR3 size: 13 residues. CDR3 bases: TGTGCCAGCCGGGGCGGGAGGTTTAGTGAGCAGTTCTTC. Its translation is CASRGGRFSEQFF.

This clonotype was counted ten times or more. The chain links TRBV12-3 or TRBV12-4 to TRBJ2-7; weak D call: TRBD1 (6 bases). V shed 1 base and J shed 0 bases, with 13 bases lying between them. CDR3 length: 16 amino acids. CDR3 residues: CASSLGPQTGSYEQYV. The DNA for the CDR3 is TGTGCCAGCAGTTTAGGCCCTCAGACAGGCTCCTACGAGCAGTACGTC.